This T cell receptor (beta chain) was identified in a study of blood T cell repertoires in COVID-19. V was shortened by 3 bases and J by 4 bases, with 7 bases between the two germline ends. Germline CDR1 and CDR2: ENHRY and SYGVKD. The CDR3 has 13 residues. Assay: immunoSEQ multiplex PCR; the TCRdb copy retains only in-frame clones and omits some. The table records nearly 90,000 clones, about 90% of them present only once. This clone was recorded once. The chain is built from TRBV10-3 and TRBJ1-3; D may be TRBD1 (5 bases). Sample: peripheral blood. This TCR was recovered from a man older than 75 with acute or convalescent COVID-19. The CDR3 loop is CAISEGVGNTIYF. CDR3 sequence (DNA): TGTGCCATCAGTGAAGGGGTCGGAAACACCATATATTTT.